Below are 10 T cell receptor beta chains sequenced from a single sample in a study of T cell responses to AZD1222 COVID-19 vaccine (dated by TCRdb to the early 2020s). In light of the paper, this sample's time point label describes: baseline before first vaccination. The library was made by the immunoSEQ multiplex PCR assay. Imported from immuneACCESS, the table was reduced by TCRdb to in-frame sequences with V and J called. These copies leave out some clones; in studies compared against another copy, an unresolved V gene accounts for under half, and the cause of the remainder is not known. The sample has about 120,000 clones on record, roughly 92% of them singletons. Jointly, the top ten make up over 1.5% of the sample. The material sequenced was peripheral blood, taken on day 0 of AZD1222 vaccination. Receptors originate from an adult in good health.

V and J are TRBV7-2 and TRBJ2-1; D not certain. The CDR3 is made up of 14 amino acids. Germline CDR1 and CDR2: SGHTA and FQGNSA. The germline V and J ends were trimmed by 4 bases and 4 bases, with 11 bases remaining between them. For the CDR3, the DNA is TGTGCCAGCAGCTATGAGACTCGTTACAATGAGCAGTTCTTC. Protein product: CASSYETRYNEQFF.

This chain links TRBV7-9 with TRBJ2-3; TRBD2 might be the D (6 bases). From germline, CDR1 is SEHNR and CDR2 FQNEAQ (reference sequence). There are 14 residues in the CDR3. Trimming stripped 5 bases from V and 7 bases from J, with 16 bases between. The CDR3: CASSPPGGDYTQYF. In DNA, the CDR3 is TGTGCCAGCAGCCCCCCAGGCGGGGACTATACGCAGTATTTT.

The genes are TRBV5-1 and TRBJ1-1; D perhaps matches TRBD1 (6 bases). The CDR3 sequence is 16 residues long. V lost 4 bases, J lost 0 bases, and 16 bases lay in between. The germline V gene has CDR1 SGHRS and CDR2 YFSETQ. In DNA, the CDR3 is TGCGCCAGCAGCCCGGACAGAACCAGTATGAACACTGAAGCTTTCTTT. Amino acids: CASSPDRTSMNTEAFF.

The rearrangement uses TRBV24-1 and TRBJ1-2, with D unresolved. V was pared by 5 bases and J by 5 bases, with 5 bases between. The CDR3 spans 11 residues. Germline CDR1 KGHDR, CDR2 SFDVKD. The CDR3 is CATSGGYGYTF. CDR3 nucleotides: TGTGCCACCAGTGGAGGATATGGCTACACCTTC.

The gene calls are TRBV12-3 or TRBV12-4 and TRBJ2-7, with D maybe TRBD2 (6 bases). Trimming removed 1 base at V and 4 bases at J, with 8 bases between. CDR3 length: 13 amino acids. The CDR3 nucleotides are TGTGCCAGCAGTTTAGACAGCGGGTACGAGCAGTACTTC. Protein sequence: CASSLDSGYEQYF.

The V call is TRBV7-9, the J call TRBJ2-1, with TRBD1 matching over 9 bases. CDR1 and CDR2 (germline): SEHNR, FQNEAQ (reference sequence). V lost 6 bases to trimming and J lost 7 bases; unmatched junction nucleotides: 7. This CDR3 has 14 amino acids. Here the CDR3 reads CASRHRDRVNEQFF. Written as DNA, the CDR3 is TGTGCCAGCAGACACCGGGACAGGGTAAATGAGCAGTTCTTC.

V and J are TRBV5-1 and TRBJ2-5; D tentatively fits TRBD1 or TRBD2 (5 bases each). CDR1 SGHRS and CDR2 YFSETQ come from the germline V gene. V lost 8 bases to trimming and J lost 1 base, with 21 bases between them. The CDR3 is made up of 16 amino acids. The CDR3 protein is CASKRGPSIPQETQYF. In DNA, the CDR3 is TGCGCCAGTAAACGGGGACCGAGTATACCCCAAGAGACCCAGTACTTC.

The gene calls are TRBV27 and TRBJ1-1; D is ambiguous. The CDR3 is made up of 15 amino acids. Deletions cut 6 bases from V and 0 bases from J, with 14 bases between. Germline CDR1 is MNHEY and CDR2 is SMNVEV (reference sequence). CDR3 region: CASSSTRALNTEAFF. The CDR3 nucleotides are TGTGCCAGCAGCTCAACAAGGGCCCTGAACACTGAAGCTTTCTTT.

This clone came up once. The chain is built from TRBV30 and TRBJ1-5, with D possibly matching TRBD1 (6 bases). Germline-derived CDR1 and CDR2 are GTSNPN and SVGIG (reference sequence). CDR3 length: 17 residues. V lost 0 bases to trimming and J lost 5 bases, with 20 bases between them. The CDR3 coding sequence is TGTGCCTGGAGTGTTGCCCCCAATACAGGGTGGGATCAGCCCCAGCATTTT. Residues: CAWSVAPNTGWDQPQHF. The full variable domain, rest sourced from reference TRBV30 and TRBJ1-5, is SQTIHQWPATLVQPVGSPLSLECTVEGTSNPNLYWYRQAAGRGLQLLFYSVGIGQISSEVPQNLSASRPQDRQFILSSKKLLLSDSGFYLCAWSVAPNTGWDQPQHFGDGTRLSIL.

This rearrangement joins TRBV27 to TRBJ2-3, with 13 bases aligning to TRBD2. This CDR3 has 18 residues. Germline assignment: CDR1 MNHEY and CDR2 SMNVEV (reference sequence). V shed 5 bases, J shed 4 bases, and the junction held 12 bases outside the gene matches. CDR3 sequence: CASSPPTGLAGTPDTQYF. CDR3 coding DNA: TGTGCCAGCAGTCCCCCGACGGGACTAGCGGGGACCCCAGATACGCAGTATTTT.